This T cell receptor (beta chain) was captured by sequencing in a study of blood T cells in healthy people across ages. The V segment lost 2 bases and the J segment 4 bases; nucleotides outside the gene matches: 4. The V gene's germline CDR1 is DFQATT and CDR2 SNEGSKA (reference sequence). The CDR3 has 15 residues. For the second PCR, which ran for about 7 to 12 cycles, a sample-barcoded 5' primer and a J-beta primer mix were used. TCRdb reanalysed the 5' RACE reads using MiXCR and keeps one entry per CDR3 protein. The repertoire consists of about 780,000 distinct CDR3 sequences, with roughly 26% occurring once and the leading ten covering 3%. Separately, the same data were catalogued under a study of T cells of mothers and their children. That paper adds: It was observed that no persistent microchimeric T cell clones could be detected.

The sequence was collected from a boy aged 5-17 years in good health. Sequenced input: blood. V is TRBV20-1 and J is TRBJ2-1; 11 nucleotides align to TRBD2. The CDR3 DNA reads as TGCAGTGCTAGAACCACTAGCGGGGGTTACAATGAGCAGTTCTTC. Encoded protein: CSARTTSGGYNEQFF.